This TCR beta chain was found in a study of blood T cell repertoires in COVID-19. The repertoire was sequenced with immunoSEQ multiplex PCR; TCRdb's copy has only in-frame clones and lacks some. In the table there are some 320,000 clones, roughly 85% of which are singletons. CDR3 size: 16 residues. With 2 bases removed from V and 4 bases from J, the gap between germline ends came to 18 bases. Germline-derived CDR1 and CDR2 are SQVTM and ANQGSEA. The rearrangement uses TRBV29-1 and TRBJ1-5; D may be TRBD1 (6 bases). The sample was peripheral blood. This receptor was taken from a human donor in a cohort sampled during active COVID-19. Here the CDR3 DNA reads TGCAGCGTTGAAAAGGCAGGGGCGGATGCTAATCAGCCCCAGCATTTT. Amino acids: CSVEKAGADANQPQHF.